These T cell receptor beta chains were read from a single sample in a study of T cell clones after liver transplantation. The repertoire was sequenced with immunoSEQ multiplex PCR; TCRdb's copy has only in-frame clones and lacks some. The sample carries over 70,000 clones, 80% recorded once. This specimen was CD4+ T cells from blood, taken 12 months after liver transplant. The receptors were gathered from a human patient who received a liver transplant. The graft donor may have given rise to some T cells. CDR3s include the opening cysteine and the closing phenylalanine or tryptophan. The D gene is left open where the match is weak. Clone size is given for some rows only: seen once, a few or many times, or a class if the clone is expanded.

V gene,D gene,clone size,J gene,CDR3 protein,CDR3 DNA
TRBV6-1,TRBD1,once,TRBJ1-4,CASSEWGQGEKLFF,TGTGCCAGCAGTGAATGGGGACAGGGGGAAAAACTGTTTTTT
TRBV6-1,TRBD2,NA,TRBJ2-5,CASQGLGRETQYF,TGTGCCAGCCAGGGACTAGGGAGGGAGACCCAGTACTTC
TRBV27,TRBD1,few,TRBJ2-6,CASRHRGPLSGANVLTF,TGTGCCAGCAGACACAGGGGTCCTCTATCTGGGGCCAACGTCCTGACTTTC
TRBV6-5,TRBD2,medium-sized,TRBJ2-7,CASSFIGRQAYEQYF,TGTGCCAGCAGCTTTATCGGGAGGCAAGCCTACGAGCAGTACTTC
TRBV7-8,NA,NA,TRBJ1-5,CASSLEGHQPQHF,TGTGCCAGCAGCTTAGAAGGCCACCAGCCCCAGCATTTT
TRBV18,TRBD2,NA,TRBJ2-1,CASSPRLAGVGHNEQFF,TGTGCCAGCTCACCCAGACTAGCGGGAGTGGGACACAATGAGCAGTTCTTC
TRBV29-1,NA,NA,TRBJ2-5,CSVRSGTPGETQYF,TGCAGCGTGAGGTCGGGAACCCCGGGAGAGACCCAGTACTTC
TRBV28,NA,NA,TRBJ2-6,CASSPGANVLTF,TGTGCCAGCAGTCCCGGGGCCAACGTCCTGACTTTC
TRBV7-2,NA,NA,TRBJ1-3,CASSFGGVNTIYF,TGTGCCAGCAGCTTCGGAGGAGTAAACACCATATATTTT
TRBV7-8,TRBD1,NA,TRBJ1-1,CASSFDRDTEAFF,TGTGCCAGCAGCTTCGACAGGGACACTGAAGCTTTCTTT
TRBV7-8,TRBD1,NA,TRBJ2-7,CASSPHLGTDSYEQYF,TGTGCCAGCAGCCCTCACCTAGGGACAGACTCCTACGAGCAGTACTTC
TRBV5-1,NA,NA,TRBJ1-1,CASSFTVDTEAFF,TGCGCCAGCAGCTTTACAGTGGACACTGAAGCTTTCTTT
TRBV25-1,NA,NA,TRBJ2-1,CARPANEQFF,TGTGCCAGGCCTGCCAATGAGCAGTTCTTC
TRBV1,NA,NA,TRBJ2-2,CTSSQGRRETGELFF,TGCACCAGCAGCCAGGGGAGGAGAGAGACCGGGGAGCTGTTTTTT
TRBV11-2,NA,once,TRBJ2-7,CASSLGSSYEQYF,TGTGCCAGCAGCTTAGGCAGCTCCTACGAGCAGTACTTC
TRBV27,NA,NA,TRBJ1-2,CASSLSQSMSGYTF,TGTGCCAGCAGTTTGTCACAGTCAATGAGTGGCTACACCTTC
TRBV21-1,NA,few,TRBJ1-5,CASSQGLRTNSNQPQHF,TGTGCCAGCAGCCAGGGCCTCAGGACCAATAGCAATCAGCCCCAGCATTTT
TRBV5-4,NA,few,TRBJ1-1,CAAGKGGNTEAFF,TGTGCCGCAGGAAAGGGAGGGAACACTGAAGCTTTCTTT
TRBV11-3,NA,NA,TRBJ2-7,CASSLEGGRSYEQYF,TGTGCCAGCAGCTTAGAAGGGGGGCGCAGCTACGAGCAGTACTTC
TRBV6-6,TRBD1,NA,TRBJ1-1,CASSPGGPPEAFF,TGTGCCAGCAGTCCAGGGGGCCCACCTGAAGCTTTCTTT
TRBV6-5,NA,once,TRBJ2-5,CASSYDLLETQYF,TGTGCCAGCAGTTACGATCTATTGGAGACCCAGTACTTC
TRBV4-1,NA,NA,TRBJ1-2,CASSQDDRGDYGYTF,TGCGCCAGCAGCCAAGATGACAGAGGGGACTATGGCTACACCTTC
TRBV29-1,NA,few,TRBJ1-5,CSVAFQGQPQHF,TGCAGCGTCGCTTTCCAGGGTCAGCCCCAGCATTTT
TRBV29-1,NA,NA,TRBJ1-1,CSVEGGQGTEAFF,TGCAGCGTTGAAGGAGGCCAGGGCACTGAAGCTTTCTTT
TRBV30,TRBD2,NA,TRBJ2-5,CAWSGGADLAGLIQETQYF,TGTGCCTGGAGCGGAGGGGCCGACCTAGCGGGACTAATCCAAGAGACCCAGTACTTC
TRBV28,TRBD2,NA,TRBJ2-7,CASSGYGGKQYF,TGTGCCAGCAGTGGTTACGGGGGGAAGCAGTACTTC
TRBV5-1,TRBD1,NA,TRBJ2-3,CASSLGQVLGQDTQYF,TGCGCCAGCAGCCTCGGACAGGTACTCGGGCAAGATACGCAGTATTTT
TRBV28,TRBD1,NA,TRBJ1-2,CASIPGQGSPLYGYTF,TGTGCCAGCATTCCCGGACAGGGGTCGCCTCTCTATGGCTACACCTTC
TRBV5-1,NA,NA,TRBJ2-5,CASSLVGGPQETQYF,TGCGCCAGCAGCTTGGTAGGGGGGCCTCAAGAGACCCAGTACTTC
TRBV15,NA,NA,TRBJ1-5,CATSRDKVQPQHF,TGTGCCACCAGCAGAGATAAGGTCCAGCCCCAGCATTTT
TRBV7-3,NA,NA,TRBJ1-2,CASSFNKNYGYTF,TGTGCCAGCAGCTTTAACAAAAACTATGGCTACACCTTC
TRBV7-3,NA,NA,TRBJ2-7,CASSLTAAGFYEQYF,TGTGCCAGCAGCTTAACAGCGGCAGGGTTTTACGAGCAGTACTTC
TRBV4-2,TRBD2,NA,TRBJ2-2,CASSRRGEGLAGASTGELFF,TGTGCCAGCAGCCGTCGAGGAGAGGGACTAGCGGGAGCTTCAACCGGGGAGCTGTTTTTT
TRBV6-4,TRBD2,NA,TRBJ2-1,CASSDSELAGGNEQFF,TGTGCCAGCAGTGACTCGGAACTAGCGGGCGGGAATGAGCAGTTCTTC
TRBV27,NA,NA,TRBJ2-7,CASSPYRRTYEQYF,TGTGCCAGCAGTCCATACAGGAGAACCTACGAGCAGTACTTC
TRBV5-6,NA,NA,TRBJ1-2,CASSLFSYSTSRGYTF,TGTGCCAGCAGCTTGTTTAGTTACAGCACTTCTCGAGGCTACACCTTC
TRBV6-5,NA,NA,TRBJ1-4,CASSPSGNNEKLFF,TGTGCCAGCAGCCCGTCGGGGAATAATGAAAAACTGTTTTTT
TRBV11-2,NA,NA,TRBJ2-7,CASSSGVRDEQYF,TGTGCCAGCAGCTCCGGGGTCAGAGACGAGCAGTACTTC
TRBV6-5,NA,NA,TRBJ1-2,CASSPGLTNYGYTF,TGTGCCAGCAGCCCGGGACTGACTAACTATGGCTACACCTTC
TRBV19,NA,few,TRBJ1-2,CASSHPPGVNPGYTF,TGTGCCAGTAGCCATCCGCCCGGCGTAAACCCTGGCTACACCTTC
TRBV27,TRBD1,NA,TRBJ2-3,CASSSINDRGTDTQYF,TGTGCCAGCAGTTCAATCAACGACAGGGGCACAGATACGCAGTATTTT
TRBV28,NA,NA,TRBJ2-3,CASRVGTNTDTQYF,TGTGCCAGCAGAGTCGGGACGAACACAGATACGCAGTATTTT
TRBV11-2,NA,NA,TRBJ2-5,CASSAQLGETQYF,TGTGCCAGCAGCGCCCAATTGGGGGAGACCCAGTACTTC